Listed here is a single T cell receptor beta chain. Its antigen is undetermined. Generated by immunoSEQ multiplex PCR, the TCRdb table keeps only in-frame clones and is missing some. The data show 250,000 to 400,000 clones, roughly 88% seen once. This sample stems from a study of cytomegalovirus exposure and HLA in healthy donors. Study background: The approximately 680 first-cohort repertoires and the 120 or so validation repertoires shared the same platform, a later analysis reported. Findings and limits, study-wide: Under in vitro conditions, a few CMV-associated chains were confirmed as specific for CMV antigens. The finding came from a later analysis; first-cohort TCR clusters tended to co-occur in the 95 to 150 validation repertoires. TCR beta chains numbering 164 were designated cytomegalovirus-associated.

Germline V CDR1 and CDR2: SGHVS, FQNEAQ. This CDR3 spans 15 amino acids. V gave up 6 bases and J gave up 7 bases; unmatched junction bases: 12. The rearrangement joins TRBV7-8 to TRBJ2-3; 8 nucleotides match TRBD2. The specimen was PBMCs. The sequence came from a man aged 25 to 40 in good health and CMV-seronegative. CDR3 loop: CASSPAGADWHTQYF. The CDR3 nucleotides are TGTGCCAGCAGTCCAGCGGGGGCCGATTGGCATACGCAGTATTTT.